The 27 T cell receptor beta chains reported below all come from one sample, sequenced in a study of blood T cell repertoires in COVID-19 (TCRdb year 2020). Libraries were prepared through the immunoSEQ multiplex PCR assay. The table was pulled from immuneACCESS by TCRdb, which kept in-frame rearrangements only. Such tables lose some clones; where checked, under half of the loss comes from unresolved V genes, and the rest has no known cause. Across this sample there are 270,000 or so clones, with roughly 87% seen only once. Approximately 12% of the sample rests with the top ten. Sequencing was done on a sample of peripheral blood. These receptors all stem from a human donor in a cohort sampled during active COVID-19.

V is TRBV7-9 and J is TRBJ2-4; 12 nucleotides agree with TRBD2. Losses at the gene ends were 4 bases for V and 8 bases for J; bases not matched to a gene: 12. CDR3 length: 17 residues. CDR1 and CDR2 (germline): SEHNR, FQNEAQ (reference sequence). The CDR3: CASSSDATSGSWDIQYF. CDR3 sequence (DNA): TGTGCCAGCAGCTCCGACGCGACTAGCGGGAGTTGGGACATTCAGTACTTC.

The chain recombines TRBV6-6 with TRBJ2-7, with 12 bases identical to TRBD2. The CDR3 is 16 residues long. J lost 4 bases, V lost 7 bases, and 11 bases had no gene match. Germline CDR1 MNHNY, CDR2 SVGAGI (reference sequence). The CDR3 sequence: CASTLGTSGLLYEQYF. The DNA of the CDR3 is TGTGCCAGCACTCTAGGGACTAGCGGGCTATTATACGAGCAGTACTTC.

The chain recombines TRBV6-6 with TRBJ1-2; D unclear. There are 15 residues in the CDR3. V shed 6 bases and J shed 2 bases, with 16 bases lying between them. Germline V gives CDR1 MNHNY, CDR2 SVGAGI (reference sequence). The CDR3 region has the DNA TGTGCCAGCAGGGTTGAGAATCTTAGAAACTATGGCTACACCTTC. Amino acids: CASRVENLRNYGYTF.

This clone appeared a single time. This rearrangement joins TRBV7-8 to TRBJ1-1; maybe TRBD1 (5 bases). The CDR3 sequence is 11 residues long. V lost 3 bases to trimming and J lost 8 bases, with 7 bases between them. Per germline, CDR1 SGHVS and CDR2 FQNEAQ. This CDR3 is CASSFGQEAFF. CDR3 sequence (DNA): TGTGCCAGCAGCTTCGGACAAGAAGCTTTCTTT.

J is TRBJ1-3 and V is TRBV5-1, with TRBD1 matching 9 bases. Germline CDR1 is SGHRS and CDR2 is YFSETQ. The CDR3 has 15 residues. Trimming took 4 bases from V and 3 from J; bases not matched to a gene: 5. CDR3 protein: CASSLQDRGGNTIYF. CDR3 bases: TGCGCCAGCAGCCTTCAGGACAGGGGTGGAAACACCATATATTTT.

The sample holds a few counts of this clone. CDR3 DNA: TGCAGCGTTGTGGGGCTACCCGGGGAGCTGTTTTTT. Protein sequence: CSVVGLPGELFF. The gene calls are TRBV29-1 and TRBJ2-2, with D tentatively TRBD1 (5 bases). This CDR3 region has 12 residues. Germline V gene data show CDR1 as SQVTM and CDR2 as ANQGSEA. Between the trimmed V and J ends, which lost 4 bases and 6 bases, there was a span of 9 bases.

This clone was picked up a small number of times. The chain recombines TRBV10-3 with TRBJ2-7; TRBD2 might be the D (5 bases). Germline assignment: CDR1 ENHRY and CDR2 SYGVKD. This CDR3 region has 12 residues. V was trimmed by 0 bases and J by 5 bases, leaving 5 bases between them. In DNA form, the CDR3 reads TGTGCCATCAGTGAGTCGCGGGACGAGCAGTACTTC. Amino acids: CAISESRDEQYF.

The table lists this clone with a few counts. J is TRBJ1-1 and V is TRBV19; 11 bases align to TRBD1. The CDR3 is 14 amino acids. Germline assignment: CDR1 LNHDA and CDR2 SQIVND (reference sequence). V shed 5 bases and J 5 bases; nucleotides not matched to a gene: 4. CDR3 sequence reads: CASSYGTGGTEAFF. The DNA of the CDR3 is TGTGCCAGTAGTTACGGGACAGGGGGGACTGAAGCTTTCTTT.

The chain has TRBV28 and TRBJ2-7; unclear D gene. Germline CDR1 and CDR2: MDHEN and SYDVKM. The CDR3 totals 12 residues. Trimming stripped 2 bases from V and 4 bases from J, with 6 bases between. Here the CDR3 reads CASSLTQYEQYF. CDR3 sequence (DNA): TGTGCCAGCAGTTTAACCCAGTACGAGCAGTACTTC.

This clone was observed a few times. The chain uses TRBV23-1 and TRBJ2-5, with D perhaps TRBD1 (6 bases). TRBV23-1 belongs to the ORF category, with a function that is uncertain. V was cut by 0 bases and J by 3 bases, with 8 bases left in between. CDR3 size: 14 residues. For the CDR3, the DNA is TGCGCCAGCAGTCAATCCGCAGGGGAAGAGACCCAGTACTTC. This codes for CASSQSAGEETQYF.

The chain combines TRBV3-1 (or the pseudogene TRBV3-2) with TRBJ2-3; 8 bases map to TRBD2. Unmatched junction bases numbered 13, after V lost 4 bases and J lost 4 bases. Germline CDR1 and CDR2: LGHDT and YNNKEL (reference sequence). The CDR3 is 17 residues long. CDR3: CASSPFRSNSGADTQYF. The CDR3 DNA is TGTGCCAGCAGCCCCTTCCGTTCGAATAGCGGGGCAGATACGCAGTATTTT.

V is TRBV7-2 and J is TRBJ2-7; D unclear. Trimming pared 5 bases from V and 5 bases from J, leaving 16 bases between. The CDR3 totals 14 residues. Germline V CDR1 and CDR2: SGHTA, FQGNSA. CDR3 amino acids: CASSPLSDFDEQYF. DNA for the CDR3: TGTGCCAGCAGCCCCCTCAGCGACTTTGACGAGCAGTACTTC.

This clone has just one count. The genes are TRBV9 and TRBJ2-7; 13 bases match TRBD2. Germline loops: CDR1 SGDLS, CDR2 YYNGEE. This CDR3 comprises 14 residues. V lost 7 bases and J lost 5; bases outside the gene matches: 6. CDR3 in DNA: TGTGCCAGCGGTTTTGGGACTAGCGGGAACGAGCAGTACTTC. Its protein product is CASGFGTSGNEQYF.

The chain combines TRBV21-1 with TRBJ2-3; TRBD1, as called in the table, went unchecked against the DNA. TRBV21-1 is a known pseudogene. This CDR3 comprises 15 residues. In DNA, the CDR3 is TGTGCCAGCAGCAAAGTTGGGCAAAGCACAGATACGCAGTATTTT. Translation: CASSKVGQSTDTQYF.

The chain has TRBV28 and TRBJ1-6; the D is unclear. Germline V gene lookup returns CDR1 MDHEN and CDR2 SYDVKM. This CDR3 contains 14 residues. V was clipped by 2 bases and J by 9 bases, with 11 bases between them. This CDR3 is CASSLVMAISPLHF. DNA of the CDR3: TGTGCCAGCAGTTTAGTGATGGCCATTTCACCCCTCCACTTT.

CDR3 protein: CASSSTGVVEQYF. CDR3 bases: TGTGCCAGCAGCTCGACAGGGGTGGTCGAGCAGTACTTC. This chain joins TRBV28 and TRBJ2-7, with 8 bases that match TRBD1. The V and J ends lost 6 bases and 6 bases, in that order; junction bases with no gene match: 7. The length of the CDR3 is 13 residues. The germline gives CDR1 MDHEN, CDR2 SYDVKM.

V usage is TRBV6-6 and J usage is TRBJ1-2; 7 bases line up with TRBD1. V lost 6 bases to trimming and J lost 4 bases; unmatched junction nucleotides: 5. The V gene's germline CDR1 is MNHNY and CDR2 SVGAGI (reference sequence). The CDR3 is 13 amino acids. CDR3 in DNA: TGTGCCAGCAGAGGACAGGTATTCTATGGCTACACCTTC. This gives the protein CASRGQVFYGYTF.

The chain carries TRBV4-2 and TRBJ2-1; weak D call: TRBD2 (7 bases). The V end was cut by 4 bases, the J end by 4 bases, with 23 bases between. The CDR3 is 18 amino acids. Looked up from germline, CDR1 is LGHNA and CDR2 is YNFKEQ. The CDR3 loop is CASSRMGGRTLLYNEQFF. In nucleotides, the CDR3 is TGTGCCAGCAGCCGAATGGGGGGGCGGACCCTCCTATACAATGAGCAGTTCTTC.

This sequence joins TRBV7-7 and TRBJ2-3; no reliable D call. This CDR3 is 12 amino acids long. V was pared by 1 base and J by 9 bases, with 8 bases between. Germline V gene data show CDR1 as SSHAT and CDR2 as FNYEAQ (reference sequence). Here the CDR3 DNA reads TGTGCCAGCAGCTTAGTCGCCGGGACGCAGTATTTT. Amino acid sequence: CASSLVAGTQYF.

The CDR3 DNA reads TGCGCCAGCAGCTTGTACGCCGAGTCAGATACGCAGTATTTT. The encoded protein is CASSLYAESDTQYF. The rearrangement links TRBV5-1 to TRBJ2-3; D unclear. Trimming shortened V by 1 base and J by 4 bases, and 10 bases separated the two germline ends. Germline CDR1 reads SGHRS; CDR2 reads YFSETQ. The CDR3 covers 14 residues.

This clone occurred many times. The gene calls are TRBV5-1 and TRBJ2-1; 8 bases match TRBD1. The V and J ends lost 1 base and 7 bases, in that order; junction bases with no gene match: 7. Germline assignment: CDR1 SGHRS and CDR2 YFSETQ. The CDR3 loop spans 15 amino acids. The CDR3 here is CASSLYQGAGNEQFF. For the CDR3, the DNA is TGCGCCAGCAGCTTGTATCAGGGGGCGGGAAATGAGCAGTTCTTC.

The J gene is TRBJ2-5, the V gene TRBV7-9; 9 nucleotides agree with TRBD2. Germline CDR1 reads SEHNR; CDR2 reads FQNEAQ (reference sequence). The CDR3 extends over 17 amino acids. V gave up 5 bases and J gave up 1 base; unmatched junction bases: 11. The CDR3 reads CASSPGQGGRAQETQYF. CDR3 in DNA: TGTGCCAGCAGCCCGGGGCAGGGCGGGAGGGCCCAAGAGACCCAGTACTTC.

The V gene is TRBV7-9, the J gene TRBJ2-2; D might be TRBD1 (5 bases). The CDR3 consists of 15 residues. V lost 2 bases to trimming and J lost 4 bases, with 11 bases between them. CDR1 and CDR2 from the germline V gene are SEHNR and FQNEAQ (reference sequence). The CDR3: CASSLWGFRTGELFF. The CDR3 DNA is TGTGCCAGCAGCTTATGGGGCTTCCGCACCGGGGAGCTGTTTTTT.

The V and J genes are TRBV7-2 and TRBJ2-4; 8 nucleotides match TRBD1. The germline CDR1 and CDR2 sequences are SGHTA and FQGNSA. With 5 bases clipped from V and 6 bases from J, the junction kept 6 bases outside the gene matches. The length of the CDR3 is 14 residues. This chain's CDR3 is CASSPGQALNIQYF. CDR3 DNA sequence: TGTGCCAGCAGCCCGGGACAGGCCCTAAACATTCAGTACTTC.

The chain links TRBV29-1 to TRBJ1-1; TRBD1 matches 9 bases. There are 16 residues in the CDR3. J lost 1 base, V lost 3 bases, and 9 bases had no gene match. Germline V gives CDR1 SQVTM, CDR2 ANQGSEA. The CDR3 sequence: CSVDGQGTFRNTEAFF. Written as DNA, the CDR3 is TGCAGCGTTGACGGACAGGGGACCTTTAGGAACACTGAAGCTTTCTTT.

This chain uses TRBV6-5 with TRBJ2-1; D is possibly TRBD2 (6 bases). Trimming cost V 5 bases and J 9 bases, with 20 bases left between them. The CDR3 consists of 15 residues. The germline gives CDR1 MNHEY, CDR2 SVGAGI. The CDR3 nucleotides read TGTGCCAGCAGTCCTGCGGCCCCCTTGGGGGGTGAGCAGTTCTTC. Encoded protein: CASSPAAPLGGEQFF.

The V and J genes are TRBV7-9 and TRBJ2-1; the D is unclear. From germline, CDR1 is SEHNR and CDR2 FQNEAQ (reference sequence). The CDR3 covers 18 residues. V was clipped by 2 bases and J by 0 bases, with 17 bases between them. Written as DNA, the CDR3 is TGTGCCAGCAGCTTACCCCGCGGCGGCCTTAGCTCCTACAATGAGCAGTTCTTC. Translation gives CASSLPRGGLSSYNEQFF.